The following is a T cell receptor beta chain sequence with its context. The data stem from a study of T cell changes during pregnancy in multiple sclerosis. Trimming shortened V by 0 bases and J by 4 bases, and 12 bases separated the two germline ends. Germline V CDR1 and CDR2: GTSNPN, SVGIG (reference sequence). The CDR3 is made up of 15 amino acids. The assay was immunoSEQ multiplex PCR, and TCRdb's table has in-frame clones only and misses some. The sample lists some 70,000 clones, about 90% seen once, with 1.3% in the top ten. The chain joins TRBV30 to TRBJ1-4; D uncertain. The TCR was taken from a female donor in good health, enrolled as a control in a pregnancy study. The sample here was peripheral blood, taken in the second trimester of pregnancy. CDR3 region: CAWSVAGRYNEKLFF. DNA of the CDR3: TGTGCCTGGAGTGTAGCAGGCCGGTATAATGAAAAACTGTTTTTT. Using reference TRBV30 and TRBJ1-4 for the parts outside the CDR3, the full variable domain is SQTIHQWPATLVQPVGSPLSLECTVEGTSNPNLYWYRQAAGRGLQLLFYSVGIGQISSEVPQNLSASRPQDRQFILSSKKLLLSDSGFYLCAWSVAGRYNEKLFFGSGTQLSVL.